This is a list of T cell receptor beta chains from one sample in a study of T cells after yellow fever vaccination. TCRdb independently ran MiXCR on the 5' RACE reads; one entry per CDR3 protein. Altogether fewer than 500,000 distinct CDR3 sequences are present, over 15% being singletons, with the ten largest covering roughly a sixth. The sample was PBMCs, taken before the yellow fever booster vaccination. Receptors were obtained from a man between 18 and 29 years old who received the YFV17D yellow fever vaccine. Both conserved end residues are part of each CDR3. A D gene is named only where the DNA matches it firmly. The size of a clone is reported for some rows only, either as once, few or many, or as a class for expanded clones.

j_call d_call v_call clone_size cdr3_aa cdr3_nt
TRBJ2-1 NA TRBV4-3 many CASSHGTASYNEQFF TGCGCCAGCAGCCACGGGACCGCCTCCTACAATGAGCAGTTCTTC
TRBJ2-5 NA TRBV29-1 NA CSADLKAGFQETQYF TGCAGCGCCGATCTCAAGGCGGGGTTTCAAGAGACCCAGTACTTC
TRBJ2-7 NA TRBV29-1 NA CSVAGGSRTEQYF TGCAGCGTTGCTGGGGGGAGTCGTACCGAGCAGTACTTC
TRBJ2-1 NA TRBV4-1 NA CASSQEMEINEQFF TGCGCCAGCAGCCAAGAAATGGAGATCAATGAGCAGTTCTTC
TRBJ2-1 NA TRBV5-4 NA CASSSQGLQFF TGTGCCAGCAGCTCCCAGGGTTTGCAGTTCTTC
TRBJ2-5 TRBD2 TRBV5-1 NA CASSGTSWTQYF TGCGCCAGCAGCGGGACTAGTTGGACCCAGTACTTC
TRBJ2-7 NA TRBV10-2 NA CASCGTLSSYEQYF TGCGCCAGCTGCGGGACACTCAGCTCCTACGAGCAGTACTTC
TRBJ2-3 NA TRBV21-1 few CASSLGQGAPRAADTQYF TGTGCCAGCAGTTTGGGACAGGGGGCACCAAGAGCGGCAGATACGCAGTATTTT
TRBJ2-7 NA TRBV5-4 NA CASSFFGPYEQYF TGTGCCAGCAGCTTCTTCGGTCCGTACGAGCAGTACTTC
TRBJ2-5 TRBD2 TRBV28 once CASSLSSSGEETQYF TGTGCCAGCAGTCTCTCATCTAGCGGGGAAGAGACCCAGTACTTC
TRBJ1-4 NA TRBV15 many CATSLLTLNEKLFF TGTGCCACCAGCCTCCTAACACTTAATGAAAAACTGTTTTTT
TRBJ2-4 NA TRBV5-1 NA CASSFEGLAKNIQYF TGCGCCAGCAGCTTTGAGGGATTAGCCAAAAACATTCAGTACTTC
TRBJ2-5 NA TRBV7-2 NA CASSSDSRETQYF TGTGCCAGCAGCTCGGACTCACGGGAGACCCAGTACTTC
TRBJ1-1 NA TRBV5-1 few CASSLGAQNTEAFF TGCGCCAGCAGCTTGGGGGCCCAGAACACTGAAGCTTTCTTT
TRBJ2-6 TRBD2 TRBV4-2 few CASSSGTSVSGANVLTF TGTGCCAGCAGCTCCGGGACTAGCGTCTCCGGGGCCAACGTCCTGACTTTC
TRBJ2-3 NA TRBV20-1 NA CSAREIATDTQYF TGCAGTGCTAGAGAGATCGCCACAGATACGCAGTATTTT
TRBJ2-2 NA TRBV12-3/TRBV12-4 few CASLRGRESGELFF TGTGCCAGCCTAAGGGGCAGGGAGTCCGGGGAGCTGTTTTTT
TRBJ2-2 TRBD1 TRBV7-2 NA CASSPKGGQGSGELFF TGTGCCAGCAGCCCCAAGGGGGGACAGGGTTCCGGGGAGCTGTTTTTT
TRBJ2-2 NA TRBV6-5 many CASSYSPRGADTGELFF TGTGCCAGCAGTTACTCCCCCAGGGGTGCGGACACCGGGGAGCTGTTTTTT
TRBJ2-5 NA TRBV5-1 few CASSVGSPQETQYF TGCGCCAGCAGTGTTGGGTCCCCCCAAGAGACCCAGTACTTC
TRBJ2-3 NA TRBV11-2 NA CASSSITGGLAGQYF TGTGCCAGCAGCTCCATCACGGGGGGCCTGGCGGGGCAGTATTTT
TRBJ1-4 TRBD1 TRBV27 NA CASSSIPRQGPNEKLFF TGTGCCAGCAGTTCCATTCCCCGACAGGGGCCGAATGAAAAACTGTTTTTT
TRBJ2-1 TRBD1 TRBV11-2 NA CASSLVPGQVDNEQFF TGTGCCAGCAGCTTAGTCCCGGGACAGGTCGACAATGAGCAGTTCTTC
TRBJ2-7 NA TRBV6-1 NA CASSGETFSTYEQYF TGTGCCAGCAGTGGGGAGACATTCTCCACCTACGAGCAGTACTTC
TRBJ1-1 NA TRBV7-9 NA CASSSAWGRTEAFF TGTGCCAGCAGCTCAGCGTGGGGGAGGACTGAAGCTTTCTTT
TRBJ2-5 NA TRBV5-5 NA CASSLTAGRPETQYF TGTGCCAGCAGCTTGACGGCAGGCAGACCTGAGACCCAGTACTTC
TRBJ2-3 NA TRBV20-1 NA CSATPTSTDTQYF TGCAGTGCCACCCCGACAAGCACAGATACGCAGTATTTT
TRBJ1-2 TRBD1 TRBV19 few CASSGGKGGPTLGYTF TGTGCCAGTAGTGGAGGCAAAGGGGGCCCGACTTTGGGCTACACCTTC
TRBJ1-5 NA TRBV19 NA CASSGSGAVQPQHF TGTGCCAGTAGCGGGTCAGGGGCTGTGCAGCCCCAGCATTTT
TRBJ1-2 NA TRBV20-1 few CSARFDDYYGYTF TGCAGTGCTCGGTTCGACGATTACTATGGCTACACCTTC
TRBJ2-4 NA TRBV7-9 NA CASSLVGIKNIQYF TGTGCCAGCAGCTTAGTGGGTATTAAAAACATTCAGTACTTC
TRBJ2-3 TRBD1 TRBV6-2/TRBV6-3 once CAGRGQSHTDTQYF TGTGCCGGAAGGGGACAGTCTCACACAGATACGCAGTATTTT
TRBJ2-3 NA TRBV4-3 many CASSQDSTDTQYF TGTGCCAGCAGCCAGGACAGCACAGATACGCAGTATTTT
TRBJ2-5 NA TRBV29-1 few CSVRARLQETQYF TGCAGCGTCCGTGCAAGGCTCCAAGAGACCCAGTACTTC
TRBJ1-2 TRBD1 TRBV29-1 NA CSVEGGTGVRYTF TGCAGCGTTGAAGGTGGGACAGGGGTACGCTACACCTTC
TRBJ2-1 NA TRBV4-1 few CASSQDGGTEQFF TGCGCCAGCAGCCAAGATGGGGGGACTGAGCAGTTCTTC
TRBJ2-1 NA TRBV18 NA CASSPPKGPYSGNEQFF TGTGCCAGCTCACCACCGAAGGGTCCCTATTCCGGCAATGAGCAGTTCTTC
TRBJ2-1 NA TRBV5-1 NA CASSLGGPRNEQFF TGCGCCAGCAGCTTGGGGGGCCCTAGAAATGAGCAGTTCTTC
TRBJ1-1 NA TRBV4-3 few CASSQEPQNTEAFF TGCGCCAGCAGCCAGGAACCACAGAACACTGAAGCTTTCTTT
TRBJ1-4 TRBD1 TRBV11-2 NA CASSLGQGGGEKLFF TGTGCCAGCAGCTTAGGACAGGGTGGAGGTGAAAAACTGTTTTTT
TRBJ1-1 TRBD1 TRBV6-5 few CASSFSGQGQAFF TGTGCCAGCAGTTTTTCCGGACAGGGTCAAGCTTTCTTT
TRBJ1-1 NA TRBV6-2/TRBV6-3 NA CASSYSMTDTEAFF TGTGCCAGCAGTTATTCCATGACGGACACTGAAGCTTTCTTT
TRBJ2-1 NA TRBV20-1 few CSARDAGADYNEQFF TGCAGTGCTAGAGATGCGGGGGCGGACTACAATGAGCAGTTCTTC
TRBJ2-5 NA TRBV6-5 NA CASSYSSIRYQETQYF TGTGCCAGCAGTTACTCGAGTATCCGGTACCAAGAGACCCAGTACTTC
TRBJ1-2 NA TRBV12-3/TRBV12-4 NA CASSNRGGYTF TGTGCCAGCAGCAACCGCGGGGGCTACACCTTC
TRBJ2-1 NA TRBV11-3 NA CASSLQFGSDNEQFF TGTGCCAGCAGCTTACAATTCGGTTCGGACAATGAGCAGTTCTTC
TRBJ1-1 NA TRBV5-1 NA CASRQERDTEAFF TGCGCCAGCAGGCAGGAGCGGGACACTGAAGCTTTCTTT
TRBJ2-4 NA TRBV10-3 many CAISEGGRAVQYF TGTGCCATCAGTGAGGGGGGTCGGGCTGTTCAGTACTTC
TRBJ2-7 NA TRBV20-1 few CSARDSGYEQYF TGCAGTGCTAGAGATTCGGGTTACGAGCAGTACTTC
TRBJ2-6 NA TRBV5-4 NA CASGRSSSGANVLTF TGTGCCAGCGGCAGGTCTAGCTCTGGGGCCAACGTCCTGACTTTC
TRBJ2-3 NA TRBV20-1 NA CSARGAPGSTDTQYF TGCAGTGCTAGAGGGGCCCCGGGTAGCACAGATACGCAGTATTTT
TRBJ2-3 NA TRBV11-3 NA CASSLGHHTDTQYF TGTGCCAGCAGCTTGGGACACCACACAGATACGCAGTATTTT
TRBJ2-2 NA TRBV20-1 NA CSTPSSVGGELFF TGCAGCACCCCGTCCAGCGTGGGCGGGGAGCTGTTTTTT
TRBJ1-1 NA TRBV19 NA CASDLGGGEAFF TGTGCCAGCGACTTAGGGGGTGGTGAAGCTTTCTTT
TRBJ1-5 NA TRBV4-1 few CASSQVVPQAGQPQHF TGCGCCAGCAGCCAAGTCGTCCCACAAGCGGGACAGCCCCAGCATTTT
TRBJ2-5 NA TRBV12-3/TRBV12-4 NA CASSWNRKETQYF TGTGCCAGCAGTTGGAACAGGAAAGAGACCCAGTACTTC
TRBJ1-1 NA TRBV4-1 NA CASSLMAQENTEAFF TGCGCCAGCAGCCTTATGGCACAGGAGAACACTGAAGCTTTCTTT
TRBJ2-5 NA TRBV20-1 few CSATLGAIQETQYF TGCAGTGCTACGTTAGGGGCAATACAAGAGACCCAGTACTTC
TRBJ1-2 TRBD1 TRBV6-1 NA CATGQVGVTYGYTF TGTGCCACCGGACAGGTGGGGGTTACCTATGGCTACACCTTC
TRBJ2-1 NA TRBV9 few CASSVGKSSYNEQFF TGTGCCAGCAGCGTAGGTAAAAGCTCCTACAATGAGCAGTTCTTC